The rows below give T cell receptor beta chains drawn from one sample of a study of identical twins. A single record per CDR3 protein comes from TCRdb applying MiXCR to the 5' RACE reads. The sample holds about 250,000 distinct CDR3 sequences, about 8.3% seen once. In addition, the sample was reused for a study of yellow fever vaccine responses in identical twins.

The sample was CD8+ T cells sorted from blood. These receptors were collected from a woman aged 18-30 years in good health. CDR3s leave out the opening cysteine and the closing phenylalanine or tryptophan. Fields, in order: J gene, D gene, V gene, clone size, CDR3 protein. D genes are given only for firm matches. Clone size is given for some rows only: seen once, a few or many times, or a class if the clone is expanded.

j_gene: TRBJ2-3; d_gene: NA; v_gene: TRBV29-1; abundance: many; CDR3aa: SVEAKKVQGTDTQY
j_gene: TRBJ2-7; d_gene: NA; v_gene: TRBV29-1; abundance: few; CDR3aa: SVVTSYEQY
j_gene: TRBJ2-7; d_gene: TRBD1; v_gene: TRBV9; abundance: few; CDR3aa: ASSVSSGTGIREQY
j_gene: TRBJ2-2; d_gene: NA; v_gene: TRBV29-1; abundance: NA; CDR3aa: SVYTGPGELF
j_gene: TRBJ2-3; d_gene: NA; v_gene: TRBV30; abundance: many; CDR3aa: AWSVQLAPSTDTQY
j_gene: TRBJ2-7; d_gene: TRBD2; v_gene: TRBV4-3; abundance: NA; CDR3aa: ASSQEWLAGGIGAYEQY
j_gene: TRBJ1-1; d_gene: TRBD1; v_gene: TRBV6-1; abundance: many; CDR3aa: ASSQTGGMNTEAF
j_gene: TRBJ2-6; d_gene: NA; v_gene: TRBV7-9; abundance: NA; CDR3aa: ASRRVGSGANVLT
j_gene: TRBJ2-1; d_gene: TRBD2; v_gene: TRBV7-6; abundance: NA; CDR3aa: ASSLWTSGALGEQF
j_gene: TRBJ2-7; d_gene: TRBD2; v_gene: TRBV4-3; abundance: many; CDR3aa: ASSQGEREPHEQY
j_gene: TRBJ2-1; d_gene: NA; v_gene: TRBV3-1; abundance: many; CDR3aa: ASSQRTAVSYNEQF
j_gene: TRBJ2-2; d_gene: TRBD2; v_gene: TRBV5-1; abundance: few; CDR3aa: ASSLEESAGGHTGELF
j_gene: TRBJ2-1; d_gene: NA; v_gene: TRBV2; abundance: NA; CDR3aa: ASREDRSSYNEQF
j_gene: TRBJ2-6; d_gene: TRBD1; v_gene: TRBV9; abundance: few; CDR3aa: ASSGTPGTGVGANVLT
j_gene: TRBJ2-7; d_gene: TRBD1; v_gene: TRBV5-1; abundance: many; CDR3aa: ASSWATGGSKRNYEQY
j_gene: TRBJ2-7; d_gene: TRBD2; v_gene: TRBV6-1; abundance: NA; CDR3aa: ASSPTRGSTYEQY
j_gene: TRBJ2-1; d_gene: NA; v_gene: TRBV11-2; abundance: few; CDR3aa: ASSRFPSTGLSSYNEQF
j_gene: TRBJ2-2; d_gene: NA; v_gene: TRBV7-9; abundance: few; CDR3aa: ASSVGTSGELF
j_gene: TRBJ2-7; d_gene: TRBD2; v_gene: TRBV24-1; abundance: many; CDR3aa: ATSDWEGEQY
j_gene: TRBJ2-1; d_gene: NA; v_gene: TRBV6-2/TRBV6-3; abundance: many; CDR3aa: ASSSTREQF
j_gene: TRBJ1-1; d_gene: NA; v_gene: TRBV4-2; abundance: NA; CDR3aa: ASSSDGMSTEVF
j_gene: TRBJ2-1; d_gene: TRBD2; v_gene: TRBV5-1; abundance: NA; CDR3aa: ASSLGLAGASEQF
j_gene: TRBJ2-7; d_gene: NA; v_gene: TRBV28; abundance: many; CDR3aa: ASRSSYEQY
j_gene: TRBJ2-7; d_gene: NA; v_gene: TRBV5-1; abundance: few; CDR3aa: ASSWDVTYEQY
j_gene: TRBJ2-2; d_gene: TRBD2; v_gene: TRBV9; abundance: many; CDR3aa: ASSVGLAANTGELF
j_gene: TRBJ2-7; d_gene: NA; v_gene: TRBV7-9; abundance: few; CDR3aa: ASSKAGAYEQY
j_gene: TRBJ2-7; d_gene: TRBD2; v_gene: TRBV2; abundance: NA; CDR3aa: ASSDKAGVPYEQY
j_gene: TRBJ2-3; d_gene: NA; v_gene: TRBV27; abundance: few; CDR3aa: ASSSWGGRDTQY
j_gene: TRBJ2-5; d_gene: TRBD1; v_gene: TRBV28; abundance: NA; CDR3aa: ASQGERETQY
j_gene: TRBJ2-7; d_gene: NA; v_gene: TRBV10-3; abundance: many; CDR3aa: AISEGTSVEQY
j_gene: TRBJ2-1; d_gene: TRBD2; v_gene: TRBV20-1; abundance: few; CDR3aa: SAAIAGLSYNEQF
j_gene: TRBJ2-2; d_gene: NA; v_gene: TRBV2; abundance: few; CDR3aa: ASRGELFPGELF
j_gene: TRBJ2-7; d_gene: TRBD1; v_gene: TRBV20-1; abundance: NA; CDR3aa: SAPTRDRAYEQY
j_gene: TRBJ2-1; d_gene: TRBD2; v_gene: TRBV7-9; abundance: many; CDR3aa: ASSFRLADEQF
j_gene: TRBJ1-6; d_gene: NA; v_gene: TRBV25-1; abundance: many; CDR3aa: ASSESLGFLGAPLH
j_gene: TRBJ2-7; d_gene: TRBD1; v_gene: TRBV29-1; abundance: NA; CDR3aa: SAFETGSIYEQY
j_gene: TRBJ2-2; d_gene: NA; v_gene: TRBV7-9; abundance: many; CDR3aa: ASSLGPGELF
j_gene: TRBJ2-7; d_gene: TRBD1; v_gene: TRBV7-8; abundance: NA; CDR3aa: ASSFPSPGTALSYEQY
j_gene: TRBJ1-5; d_gene: NA; v_gene: TRBV20-1; abundance: many; CDR3aa: SALEGNQPQH